The following is a T cell receptor (beta chain) sequence with its context. Original processing methods: Using reference gene primer amplification, nucleated cell counts were estimated. Clones were sequenced by immunoSEQ multiplex PCR, and TCRdb holds only the in-frame ones, with some missing. V and J calls and clone size come straight from that table; D and trimming were deduced from the DNA. The sample includes 75,000 to 100,000 clones, 75% to 90% of them seen just once. The data were obtained in a study of blood T cell repertoires in COVID-19. Study overall: Both acute and convalescent COVID-19 samples were obtained from the United States, Italy and Spain. T cells, B-cell-depleted T cells, or PBMCs supplied cDNA or gDNA.

Trimming removed 3 bases from V and 1 base from J, with 20 bases in between. From germline, CDR1 is SGHTA and CDR2 FQGNSA. The CDR3 loop spans 18 amino acids. This TCR derives from an elderly man with acute or convalescent COVID-19. Sequenced material: peripheral blood. The chain is built from TRBV7-2 and TRBJ2-3; perhaps TRBD2 as D (7 bases). The chain's CDR3 is CASSLDGVGAGGTDTQYF. The DNA of the CDR3 is TGTGCCAGCAGCTTGGACGGAGTGGGGGCGGGAGGCACAGATACGCAGTATTTT.